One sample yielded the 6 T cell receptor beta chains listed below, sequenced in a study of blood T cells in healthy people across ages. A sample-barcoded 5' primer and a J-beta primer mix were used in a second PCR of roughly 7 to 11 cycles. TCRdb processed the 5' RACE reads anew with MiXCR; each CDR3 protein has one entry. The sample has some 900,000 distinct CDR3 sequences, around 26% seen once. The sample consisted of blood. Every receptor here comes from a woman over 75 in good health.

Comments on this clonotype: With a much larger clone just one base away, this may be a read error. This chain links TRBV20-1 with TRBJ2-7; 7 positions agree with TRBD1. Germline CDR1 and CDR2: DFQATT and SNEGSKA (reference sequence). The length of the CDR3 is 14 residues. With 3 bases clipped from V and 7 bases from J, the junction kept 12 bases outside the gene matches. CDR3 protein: CSASRGREYNEQYF. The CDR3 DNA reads TGCAGTGCTAGTAGGGGGCGTGAATACAATGAGCAGTACTTC.

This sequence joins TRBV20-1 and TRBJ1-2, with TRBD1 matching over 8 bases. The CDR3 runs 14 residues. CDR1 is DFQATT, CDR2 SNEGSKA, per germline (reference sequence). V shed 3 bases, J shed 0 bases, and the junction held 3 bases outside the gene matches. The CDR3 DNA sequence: TGCAGTGCTAGGGACAGGGTAACTAACTATGGCTACACCTTC. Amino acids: CSARDRVTNYGYTF.

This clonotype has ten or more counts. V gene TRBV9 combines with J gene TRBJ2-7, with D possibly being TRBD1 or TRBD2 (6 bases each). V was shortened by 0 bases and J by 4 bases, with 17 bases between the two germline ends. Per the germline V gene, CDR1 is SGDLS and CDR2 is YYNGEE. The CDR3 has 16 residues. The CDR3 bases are TGTGCCAGCAGCGTAGCCCCGGGGGCCTCAACATACGAGCAGTACTTC. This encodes CASSVAPGASTYEQYF.

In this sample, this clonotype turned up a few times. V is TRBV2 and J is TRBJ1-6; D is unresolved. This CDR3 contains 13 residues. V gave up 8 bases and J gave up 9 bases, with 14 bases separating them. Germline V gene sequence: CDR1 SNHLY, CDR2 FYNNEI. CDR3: CASQRTGSSPLHF. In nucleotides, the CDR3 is TGTGCCAGCCAAAGGACTGGAAGTTCACCCCTCCACTTT.

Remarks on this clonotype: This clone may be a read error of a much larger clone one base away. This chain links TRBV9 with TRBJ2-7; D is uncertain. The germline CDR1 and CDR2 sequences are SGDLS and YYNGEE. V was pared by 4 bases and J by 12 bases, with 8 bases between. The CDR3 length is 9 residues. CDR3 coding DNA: TGTGCCAGCAGCCCTGATTCGTACTTC. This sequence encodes CASSPDSYF. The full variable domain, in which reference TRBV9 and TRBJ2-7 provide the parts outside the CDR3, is DSGVTQTPKHLITATGQRVTLRCSPRSGDLSVYWYQQSLDQGLQFLIQYYNGEERAKGNILERFSAQQFPDLHSELNLSSLELGDSALYFCASSPDSYFGPGTRLTVT.

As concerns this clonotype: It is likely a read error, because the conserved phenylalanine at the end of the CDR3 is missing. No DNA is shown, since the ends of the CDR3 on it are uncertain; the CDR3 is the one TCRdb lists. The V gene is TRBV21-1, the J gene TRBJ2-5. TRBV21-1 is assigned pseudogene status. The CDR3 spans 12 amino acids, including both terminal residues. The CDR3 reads CASSKLAGDPVL.